The 30 T cell receptor beta chains listed next were all sequenced from one sample in a study of response to subunit inactivated influenza vaccine (dated by TCRdb to the late 2010s). In the paper's terms, the time point label means: around 42 days after influenza vaccine administration. The protocol used for the library was RT-PCR. TCRdb shows the sequencer as Illumina HiSeq 2500. TCRdb passed the public sequencing reads through fastp at Q25 and MiXCR, retaining productive beta sequences. Each record represents a unique CDR3 protein, reported with the most common genes and DNA among its rows. Here the sample has over 400,000 distinct CDR3 sequences; 10% to 15% occur a single time. The ten biggest clones cover around 12% of the sample. This specimen consisted of PBMCs from blood, obtained 40 to 50 days after vaccination. The receptors here all came from a man aged 45-60 years who received an inactivated influenza vaccine. Donor details come from another sample of the same person, matched by shared clones.

This clonotype has more than one count but fewer than ten. The chain employs TRBV7-6 and TRBJ2-5; TRBD2 aligns across 7 bases. The CDR3 runs 13 residues. V lost 3 bases and J lost 4; bases outside the gene matches: 2. Germline V CDR1 and CDR2: SGHVS, FNYEAQ. For the CDR3, the DNA is TGTGCCAGCAGCTTTCCGGGGGGAGAGACCCAGTACTTC. Its protein is CASSFPGGETQYF.

This chain connects TRBV7-2 to TRBJ1-5; TRBD1 matches at 9 bases. V lost 5 bases to trimming and J lost 6 bases; unmatched junction nucleotides: 8. Germline CDR1 is SGHTA and CDR2 is FQGNSA. The CDR3 length is 15 residues. The chain's CDR3 is CASSHGTGQGQPQHF. CDR3 in DNA: TGTGCCAGCAGCCATGGGACAGGGCAAGGTCAGCCCCAGCATTTT.

The chain is built from TRBV5-1 and TRBJ1-3; TRBD1 is a possible D gene (5 bases). The V and J ends lost 0 bases and 0 bases respectively, with 13 bases between them. CDR3 size: 17 residues. Germline V gene lookup returns CDR1 SGHRS and CDR2 YFSETQ. CDR3 DNA sequence: TGCGCCAGCAGCTTGGCTCGGGGCGGAAGCTCTGGAAACACCATATATTTT. It encodes CASSLARGGSSGNTIYF.

This clonotype was seen a handful of times. This rearrangement joins TRBV6-2 or TRBV6-3 to TRBJ2-5; 8 nucleotides line up with TRBD2. This CDR3 comprises 17 residues. V trimming: 7 bases; J trimming: 2 bases; junction bases outside the gene matches: 15. Germline loops: CDR1 MNHEY, CDR2 SVGEGT. CDR3 sequence: CASTPGGSGRKQETQYF. The CDR3, as DNA: TGTGCCAGCACCCCCGGAGGGAGCGGGAGAAAACAAGAGACCCAGTACTTC.

This clonotype has a count of ten or more. This chain links TRBV24-1 with TRBJ2-2; 7 positions match TRBD1. The CDR3 spans 16 residues. Looked up from germline, CDR1 is KGHDR and CDR2 is SFDVKD. V lost 0 bases, J lost 2 bases, and 2 bases stayed unmatched. Here the CDR3 reads CATSDLGQANTGELFF. CDR3 DNA: TGTGCCACCAGTGATTTGGGACAGGCAAACACCGGGGAGCTGTTTTTT.

V usage is TRBV2 and J usage is TRBJ2-5; D is unclear. Trimming left V 6 bases short and J 4 bases short, with 15 bases between. The CDR3 runs 14 residues. Germline V CDR1 and CDR2: SNHLY, FYNNEI. The DNA of the CDR3 is TGTGCCAGCAGCCCTGGGCTTATACGAGAGACCCAGTACTTC. This gives the protein CASSPGLIRETQYF.

The chain carries TRBV20-1 and TRBJ2-7, with D maybe TRBD2 (7 bases). The CDR3 runs to 13 residues. Per the germline V gene, CDR1 is DFQATT and CDR2 is SNEGSKA (reference sequence). Trimming pared 6 bases from V and 4 bases from J, leaving 16 bases between. The CDR3 bases are TGCAGTGCCCCGAGGGGGGGTGTGTACGAGCAGTACTTC. This translates into CSAPRGGVYEQYF.

The genes are TRBV10-3 and TRBJ2-7; D gene ambiguous. Between the trimmed V and J ends, which lost 5 bases and 0 bases, there was a span of 14 bases. CDR3 size: 15 residues. Looked up from germline, CDR1 is ENHRY and CDR2 is SYGVKD. The CDR3 DNA is TGTGCCATCAGTTATGACCCGCGGACCTCCTACGAGCAGTACTTC. Its protein is CAISYDPRTSYEQYF.

This clonotype was seen more than once but under ten times. CDR3 nucleotide sequence: TGCAGCGTTCCGGGACAGGGCTACGAGCAGTACTTC. It is translated as CSVPGQGYEQYF. The V and J genes are TRBV29-1 and TRBJ2-7; 9 nucleotides agree with TRBD1. CDR1 and CDR2 from the germline V gene are SQVTM and ANQGSEA. The ends lost 5 bases at V and 3 bases at J; junction bases unmatched: 2. This CDR3 comprises 12 residues.

The chain carries TRBV12-3 or TRBV12-4 and TRBJ2-2, with D perhaps TRBD2 (6 bases). There are 14 residues in the CDR3. V lost 1 base, J lost 8 bases, and 11 bases lay in between. In nucleotides, the CDR3 is TGTGCCAGCAGTTTAGTGACTAGAACAGGGGAGCTGTTTTTT. This sequence encodes CASSLVTRTGELFF.

This clonotype was counted a few times. V is TRBV20-1 and J is TRBJ1-1; possibly TRBD1 for D (6 bases). V lost 0 bases, J lost 5 bases, and 16 bases lay in between. This CDR3 is 15 amino acids long. Germline V gene data show CDR1 as DFQATT and CDR2 as SNEGSKA (reference sequence). The CDR3 region has the DNA TGCAGTGCTAGAGATGGTTACAGGGCGAGGACTGAAGCTTTCTTT. This codes for CSARDGYRARTEAFF.

This chain links TRBV6-2 or TRBV6-3 with TRBJ2-1; 10 nucleotides match TRBD2. This CDR3 is 16 amino acids long. The germline V gene has CDR1 MNHEY and CDR2 SVGEGT. Trimming cost V 6 bases and J 3 bases; bases outside gene matches: 8. DNA of the CDR3: TGTGCCAGCAGATCCCTTAGCGGGAGGTACTACAATGAGCAGTTCTTC. Residues: CASRSLSGRYYNEQFF.

The chain joins TRBV11-1 to TRBJ2-3, with D possibly being TRBD2 (6 bases). CDR3 length equals 14 residues. Deletions cut 8 bases from V and 0 bases from J, with 12 bases between. The germline V gene has CDR1 SGHAT and CDR2 FQDESV (reference sequence). The CDR3 here is CASAHGGSTDTQYF. The DNA of the CDR3 is TGTGCCAGCGCCCATGGAGGGAGCACAGATACGCAGTATTTT.

This clonotype was detected only a few times. This chain connects TRBV27 to TRBJ2-1; 9 positions agree with TRBD2. Germline CDR1 is MNHEY and CDR2 is SMNVEV (reference sequence). The CDR3 loop spans 16 amino acids. The V and J ends lost 4 bases and 4 bases, in that order; junction bases with no gene match: 8. As DNA, the CDR3 is TGTGCCAGCAGTTCTAGCGGGGTTGGGGGATACAATGAGCAGTTCTTC. Encoded protein: CASSSSGVGGYNEQFF.

The chain joins TRBV28 to TRBJ2-7; 7 bases are shared with TRBD2. Germline CDR1 and CDR2: MDHEN and SYDVKM. This CDR3 comprises 18 residues. J was trimmed by 0 bases and V by 3 bases; bases with no gene match: 14. CDR3 nucleotides: TGTGCCAGCAGTTTGTTGATCGTCGCGGGAGTGCCCTCCTACGAGCAGTACTTC. It codes for CASSLLIVAGVPSYEQYF.

This clonotype showed up just a few times. The chain combines TRBV5-1 with TRBJ2-6; D gene uncertain. The germline V and J ends were trimmed by 1 base and 0 bases, with 8 bases remaining between them. CDR1 and CDR2 from the germline V gene are SGHRS and YFSETQ. This CDR3 has 16 amino acids. The CDR3 coding sequence is TGCGCCAGCAGCTTGATTGGGTCCTCTGGGGCCAACGTCCTGACTTTC. This encodes CASSLIGSSGANVLTF.

CDR3 sequence (DNA): TGTGCCAGCAGTTTAGGGACAGGAGGGACCTATGGCTACACCTTC. Amino acid sequence: CASSLGTGGTYGYTF. This rearrangement joins TRBV2 to TRBJ1-2; TRBD1 matches at 8 bases. This CDR3 spans 15 amino acids. V gave up 5 bases and J gave up 4 bases; unmatched junction bases: 9. CDR1 and CDR2 (germline): SNHLY, FYNNEI.

The chain is built from TRBV29-1 and TRBJ1-1, with 10 positions matching TRBD1. Germline V gene lookup returns CDR1 SQVTM and CDR2 ANQGSEA. The CDR3 is 13 amino acids. The junction had 7 bases not matched to a gene; V was cut back by 6 bases and J by 6 bases. The CDR3 DNA is TGCAGCGTGACTCCTGGACAGGGGGCTGAAGCTTTCTTT. This gives the protein CSVTPGQGAEAFF.

This chain joins TRBV19 and TRBJ2-4, with D possibly called TRBD1 or TRBD2 (6 bases each). This CDR3 has 17 amino acids. Germline CDR1 LNHDA, CDR2 SQIVND (reference sequence). V was shortened by 3 bases and J by 2 bases, with 17 bases between the two germline ends. CDR3: CASSMGGYRATKNIQYF. DNA for the CDR3: TGTGCCAGTAGTATGGGAGGATACAGGGCGACCAAAAACATTCAGTACTTC.

This clonotype was recorded at least ten times. The chain combines TRBV7-2 with TRBJ2-1; D ambiguous. The V gene lost 3 bases and the J gene lost 5 bases, with 5 bases spanning the gap. Germline CDR1 reads SGHTA; CDR2 reads FQGNSA. There are 12 residues in the CDR3. CDR3 DNA sequence: TGTGCCAGCAGCTTCAGCCACAATGAGCAGTTCTTC. It is translated as CASSFSHNEQFF. Based on the CDR3 plus reference TRBV7-2 and TRBJ2-1, the full variable domain is GAGVSQSPSNKVTEKGKDVELRCDPISGHTALYWYRQSLGQGLEFLIYFQGNSAPDKSGLPSDRFSAERTGGSVSTLTIQRTQQEDSAVYLCASSFSHNEQFFGPGTRLTVL.

This clonotype came up many times. The chain is built from TRBV7-2 and TRBJ2-5; 9 nucleotides match TRBD1. The CDR3 totals 14 residues. Looked up from germline, CDR1 is SGHTA and CDR2 is FQGNSA. After removal of 5 bases from V and 4 bases from J, the junction contained 5 bases not matched to a gene. The CDR3, as DNA: TGTGCCAGCAGCCGATACAGGGGGCGAGAGACCCAGTACTTC. Amino acid sequence: CASSRYRGRETQYF.

A few counts support this clonotype. The chain couples TRBV7-2 to TRBJ2-4; D is unresolved. V lost 4 bases, J lost 0 bases, and 16 bases lay in between. The CDR3 consists of 17 residues. From germline, CDR1 is SGHTA and CDR2 FQGNSA. The CDR3 is CASSSYAGSLAKNIQYF. In nucleotides, the CDR3 is TGTGCCAGCAGCTCATACGCTGGGTCACTAGCCAAAAACATTCAGTACTTC.

The chain joins TRBV9 to TRBJ1-1; D is perhaps TRBD1 (5 bases). CDR1 and CDR2 (germline): SGDLS, YYNGEE. Trimming pared 0 bases from V and 4 bases from J, leaving 13 bases between. The CDR3 has 15 amino acids. The CDR3 region has the DNA TGTGCCAGCAGCGTAGATCAGGGTCTTATCACTGAAGCTTTCTTT. Translated: CASSVDQGLITEAFF.

Of note for this clonotype: One junction end does not reproduce the germline sequence, and a read error may be involved. The chain recombines TRBV6-1 with TRBJ2-6; TRBD2 is a possible D gene (5 bases). The CDR3 loop spans 14 amino acids. Germline lookup yields CDR1 MNHNS and CDR2 SASEGT. CDR3 bases: TGTGTCAGCGGAATCCGCTCTGGGGCCAACGTCCTGACTTTC. Protein: CVSGIRSGANVLTF.

V gene TRBV6-1 combines with J gene TRBJ1-5; no clear D gene. The CDR3 spans 15 residues. Germline V gene sequence: CDR1 MNHNS, CDR2 SASEGT. V gave up 3 bases and J gave up 2 bases, with 11 bases separating them. The CDR3 spells CASSEMSAGNQPQHF. CDR3 sequence (DNA): TGTGCCAGCAGTGAGATGTCCGCAGGCAATCAGCCCCAGCATTTT.

This clonotype was recorded many times. The V call is TRBV5-1, the J call TRBJ1-5; D might be TRBD1 (5 bases). V was shortened by 4 bases and J by 5 bases, with 16 bases between the two germline ends. The CDR3 has 15 residues. Germline V lookup: CDR1 SGHRS, CDR2 YFSETQ. The CDR3 loop reads CASSAQGGGDQPQHF. DNA of the CDR3: TGCGCCAGCAGCGCTCAGGGTGGAGGTGATCAGCCCCAGCATTTT.

The sample holds a few counts of this clonotype. The chain employs TRBV7-9 and TRBJ2-5; 13 nucleotides match TRBD2. Per the germline V gene, CDR1 is SEHNR and CDR2 is FQNEAQ (reference sequence). The junction had 8 bases not matched to a gene; V was cut back by 5 bases and J by 2 bases. This CDR3 has 17 amino acids. CDR3 in amino acids: CASSMTSGGPVQETQYF. The DNA for the CDR3 is TGTGCCAGCAGCATGACTAGCGGGGGGCCGGTTCAAGAGACCCAGTACTTC.

The table lists this clonotype with many counts. The genes are TRBV20-1 and TRBJ2-2; possibly TRBD1 for D (6 bases). The CDR3 runs 14 residues. The V and J ends lost 6 bases and 7 bases respectively, with 18 bases between them. Germline V gene lookup returns CDR1 DFQATT and CDR2 SNEGSKA (reference sequence). The CDR3 protein is CSAYGAGASGELFF. CDR3 bases: TGCAGTGCGTACGGGGCAGGGGCTAGCGGGGAGCTGTTTTTT.

This clonotype was detected a few times. The gene calls are TRBV11-2 and TRBJ1-4, with D unresolved. The CDR3 contains 13 residues. Trimming shortened V by 5 bases and J by 8 bases, and 12 bases separated the two germline ends. Germline V gene sequence: CDR1 SGHAT, CDR2 FQNNGV. CDR3 loop: CASSRGPDEKLFF. Written as DNA, the CDR3 is TGTGCCAGCAGCAGAGGACCGGACGAAAAACTGTTTTTT.

The chain combines TRBV27 with TRBJ2-3, with TRBD2 matching 9 bases. The CDR3 totals 16 residues. Trimming removed 5 bases from V and 1 base from J; junction bases left unmatched: 7. Germline V gives CDR1 MNHEY, CDR2 SMNVEV (reference sequence). The CDR3 loop reads CASSPLRTSGTDTQYF. CDR3 bases: TGTGCCAGCAGTCCGTTGAGGACTAGCGGCACAGATACGCAGTATTTT.